This T cell receptor (beta chain) came from a study of OX40 agonist ivuxolimab in advanced cancers. Study background: The dose-escalation cohort was about 86% male, with a mean age of around 60 years, ranging about 20 to 79.

This clone is a singleton in its sample. The V gene lost 2 bases and the J gene lost 4 bases, with 8 bases spanning the gap. Per germline, CDR1 SEHNR and CDR2 FQNEAQ (reference sequence). The CDR3 is 13 amino acids. This table comes from immunoSEQ multiplex PCR, and its TCRdb copy is limited to in-frame clones, with some not included. The sample has roughly 71,000 clones, about 87% seen once; the top ten hold about 1%. Sequencing was performed on CD4+ or CD8+ T cells sorted from blood, taken in a trial of the OX40 agonist ivuxolimab. This chain uses TRBV7-9 with TRBJ1-1; D ambiguous. The sequence was obtained from an adult with an advanced solid tumor such as melanoma, head and neck, liver or kidney cancer. The CDR3 nucleotides are TGTGCCAGCAGCTTACTCGGGCTCACTGAAGCTTTCTTT. Translated: CASSLLGLTEAFF.